Shown below are 4 T cell receptor beta chains from a single sample sequenced in a study of T cell responses to AZD1222 COVID-19 vaccine. Assay: immunoSEQ multiplex PCR; the TCRdb copy retains only in-frame clones and omits some. The sample carries under 95,000 clones, just over 85% recorded once. Sequences were derived from peripheral blood, sampled on day 0 of AZD1222 vaccination. These receptors were collected from an adult in good health.

The chain links TRBV7-6 to TRBJ1-1; 9 nucleotides align to TRBD1. The CDR3 loop spans 15 amino acids. Germline V lookup: CDR1 SGHVS, CDR2 FNYEAQ. The V gene end was trimmed by 5 bases and the J gene end by 5 bases; junction bases not matched to a gene: 9. The chain's CDR3 is CASSPTGTGWTEAFF. The DNA for the CDR3 is TGTGCCAGCAGCCCAACCGGGACAGGGTGGACTGAAGCTTTCTTT. Filled out from reference TRBV7-6 and TRBJ1-1, the complete variable domain reads GAGVSQSPRYKVTKRGQDVALRCDPISGHVSLYWYRQALGQGPEFLTYFNYEAQQDKSGLPNDRFSAERPEGSISTLTIQRTEQRDSAMYRCASSPTGTGWTEAFFGQGTRLTVV.

CDR3 region: CASSSWGRSLGYTF. CDR3 coding DNA: TGTGCCAGCAGCTCGTGGGGACGCTCATTGGGCTACACCTTC. This chain joins TRBV27 and TRBJ1-2; D may be TRBD1 (5 bases). V lost 6 bases and J lost 8, with 19 bases in between. The CDR3 extends over 14 amino acids. Germline lookup yields CDR1 MNHEY and CDR2 SMNVEV (reference sequence).

The CDR3 is CASSIVTGAHEQYF. CDR3 DNA: TGTGCCAGTAGTATCGTTACAGGGGCCCACGAGCAGTACTTC. V and J are TRBV19 and TRBJ2-7; the match to TRBD1 covers 7 bases. Losses at the gene ends were 3 bases for V and 5 bases for J; bases not matched to a gene: 7. CDR3 length equals 14 residues. The germline V gene has CDR1 LNHDA and CDR2 SQIVND (reference sequence). Looking up the rest from reference TRBV19 and TRBJ2-7 gives the full variable domain: DGGITQSPKYLFRKEGQNVTLSCEQNLNHDAMYWYRQDPGQGLRLIYYSQIVNDFQKGDIAEGYSVSREKKESFPLTVTSAQKNPTAFYLCASSIVTGAHEQYFGPGTRLTVT.

J is TRBJ2-7 and V is TRBV4-3; no clear D gene. The germline gives CDR1 LGHNA, CDR2 YSLEER. This CDR3 is built from 15 residues. V dropped 4 bases and J dropped 4 bases, with 17 bases sitting between them. CDR3 region: CASSPQEAGWYEQYF. The CDR3 DNA follows: TGCGCCAGCAGCCCCCAGGAAGCAGGCTGGTACGAGCAGTACTTC.